This section outlines one T cell receptor beta chain sequence together with its context. A junction end diverges from the germline sequence, so it may reflect a read error. With a J-beta primer mix and a sample-barcoded 5' primer, a second PCR ran about 7 to 12 cycles. TCRdb re-derived calls from the 5' RACE reads in MiXCR, one entry per CDR3 protein. The sample lists around 1,700,000 distinct CDR3 sequences, 28% seen once, with roughly 8% in the top ten. This record belongs to a study of blood T cells in healthy people across ages. Germline V gene sequence: CDR1 KGHSH, CDR2 LQKENI. The CDR3 is 16 amino acids.

The sequencing input was blood. This TCR came from a woman between 25 and 40 years old in good health. This chain joins TRBV18 and TRBJ2-1, with D possibly TRBD1 on 8 matching bases. The CDR3 DNA reads TGTGCCAGCCCACCTCGACAGGGGAGGGACCCTAATGAGCAGTTCTTC. It encodes CASPPRQGRDPNEQFF.